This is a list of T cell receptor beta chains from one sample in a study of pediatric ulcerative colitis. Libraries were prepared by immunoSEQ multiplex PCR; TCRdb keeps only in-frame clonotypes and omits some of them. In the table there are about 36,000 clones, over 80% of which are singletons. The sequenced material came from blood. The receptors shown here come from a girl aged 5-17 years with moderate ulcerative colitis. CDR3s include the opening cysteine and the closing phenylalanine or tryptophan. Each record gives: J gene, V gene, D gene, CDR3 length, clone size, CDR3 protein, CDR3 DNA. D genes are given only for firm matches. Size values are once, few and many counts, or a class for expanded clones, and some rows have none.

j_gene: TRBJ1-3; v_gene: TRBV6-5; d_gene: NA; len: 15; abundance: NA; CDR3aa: CASSLDGVLGNTIYF; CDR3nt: TGTGCCAGCAGTTTAGACGGCGTCCTTGGAAACACCATATATTTT
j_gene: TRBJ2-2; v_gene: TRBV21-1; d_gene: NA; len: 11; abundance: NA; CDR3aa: CASSKPGELFF; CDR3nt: TGTGCCAGCAGCAAACCCGGGGAGCTGTTTTTT
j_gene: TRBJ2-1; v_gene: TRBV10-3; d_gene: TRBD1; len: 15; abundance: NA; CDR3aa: CAISDLGQGGNEQFF; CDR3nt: TGTGCCATCAGTGACCTCGGACAGGGAGGCAATGAGCAGTTCTTC
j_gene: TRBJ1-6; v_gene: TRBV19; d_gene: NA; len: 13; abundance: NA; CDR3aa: CASSIDRNSPLHF; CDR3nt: TGTGCCAGTAGTATTGATAGGAATTCACCCCTCCACTTT
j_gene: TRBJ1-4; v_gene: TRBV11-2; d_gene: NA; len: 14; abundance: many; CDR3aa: CASSPPRRGEKLFF; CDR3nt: TGTGCCAGCAGCCCTCCCCGGCGCGGGGAAAAACTGTTTTTT
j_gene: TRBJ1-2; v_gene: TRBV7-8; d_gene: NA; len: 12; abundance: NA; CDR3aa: CASSIYSYGYTF; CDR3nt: TGTGCCAGCAGCATCTACAGCTATGGCTACACCTTC
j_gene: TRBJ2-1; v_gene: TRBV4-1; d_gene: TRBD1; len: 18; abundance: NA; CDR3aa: CASSQGLLRQGSYNEQFF; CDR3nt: TGCGCCAGCAGCCAAGGGTTGCTAAGACAGGGGAGCTACAATGAGCAGTTCTTC
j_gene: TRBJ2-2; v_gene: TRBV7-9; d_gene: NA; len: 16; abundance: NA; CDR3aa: CASRKQGGEWTGELFF; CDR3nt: TGTGCCAGCAGAAAACAGGGCGGGGAGTGGACCGGGGAGCTGTTTTTT
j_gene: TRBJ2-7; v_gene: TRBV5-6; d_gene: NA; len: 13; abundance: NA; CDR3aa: CASSFTVWDEQYF; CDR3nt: TGTGCCAGCAGCTTCACTGTCTGGGACGAGCAGTACTTC
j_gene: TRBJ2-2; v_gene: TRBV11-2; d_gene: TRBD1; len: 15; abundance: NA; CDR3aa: CASSSGGALTGELFF; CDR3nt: TGTGCCAGCAGCTCAGGGGGCGCTTTAACCGGGGAGCTGTTTTTT
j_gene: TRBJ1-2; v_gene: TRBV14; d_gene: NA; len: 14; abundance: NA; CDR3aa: CASSLRAPGYGYTF; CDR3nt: TGTGCCAGCAGCCTCAGGGCCCCGGGCTATGGCTACACCTTC
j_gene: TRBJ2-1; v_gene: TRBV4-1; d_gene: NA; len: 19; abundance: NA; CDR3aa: CASSQTDPEITSSYNEQFF; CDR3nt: TGCGCCAGCAGCCAGACCGATCCGGAGATCACGAGCTCCTACAATGAGCAGTTCTTC
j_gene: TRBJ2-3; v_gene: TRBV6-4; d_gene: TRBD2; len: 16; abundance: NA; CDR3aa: CASSDGAGASTDTQYF; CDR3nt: TGTGCCAGCAGTGACGGAGCGGGGGCCAGCACAGATACGCAGTATTTT
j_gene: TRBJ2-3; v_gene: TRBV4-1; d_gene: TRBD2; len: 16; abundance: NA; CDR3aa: CASSQDLAGEFNTQYF; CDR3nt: TGCGCCAGCAGCCAAGACCTAGCGGGGGAATTTAATACGCAGTATTTT
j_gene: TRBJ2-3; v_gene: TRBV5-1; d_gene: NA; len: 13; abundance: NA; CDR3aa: CASSLAATDTQYF; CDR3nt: TGCGCCAGCAGCTTGGCCGCCACAGATACGCAGTATTTT
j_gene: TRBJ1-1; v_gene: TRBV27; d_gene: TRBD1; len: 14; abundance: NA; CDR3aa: CASRPRDSPTEAFF; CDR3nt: TGTGCCAGCAGACCCCGGGACAGCCCCACTGAAGCTTTCTTT
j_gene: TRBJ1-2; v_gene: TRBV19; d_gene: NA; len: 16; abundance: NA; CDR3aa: CASSPYSASWRGGYTF; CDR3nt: TGTGCCAGTAGTCCTTACTCGGCCTCCTGGCGGGGTGGCTACACCTTC
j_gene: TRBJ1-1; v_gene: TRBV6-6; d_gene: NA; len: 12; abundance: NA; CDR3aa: CATRKQEAEAFF; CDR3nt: TGTGCCACCCGAAAACAGGAGGCTGAAGCTTTCTTT
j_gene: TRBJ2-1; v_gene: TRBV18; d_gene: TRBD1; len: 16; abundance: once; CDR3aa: CASSRVQGAAYNEQFF; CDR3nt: TGTGCCAGCTCACGGGTGCAGGGGGCTGCCTACAATGAGCAGTTCTTC
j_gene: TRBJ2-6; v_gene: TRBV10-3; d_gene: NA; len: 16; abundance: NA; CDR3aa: CAISGSHFPGANVLTF; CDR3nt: TGTGCCATCTCGGGCTCCCACTTTCCTGGGGCCAACGTCCTGACTTTC
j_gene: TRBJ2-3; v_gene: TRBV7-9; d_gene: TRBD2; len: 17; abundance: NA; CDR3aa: CASSQDGLAGGLDTQYF; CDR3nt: TGCGCCAGCAGCCAAGATGGACTAGCGGGGGGATTAGATACGCAGTATTTT
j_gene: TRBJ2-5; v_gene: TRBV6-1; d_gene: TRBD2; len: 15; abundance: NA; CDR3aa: CASSLLAGLGETQYF; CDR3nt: TGTGCCAGCAGCTTACTAGCGGGGCTTGGAGAGACCCAGTACTTC
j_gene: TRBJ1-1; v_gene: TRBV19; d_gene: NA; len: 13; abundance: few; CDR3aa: CASSTHLNTEAFF; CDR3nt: TGTGCCAGTAGCACCCACTTGAACACTGAAGCTTTCTTT